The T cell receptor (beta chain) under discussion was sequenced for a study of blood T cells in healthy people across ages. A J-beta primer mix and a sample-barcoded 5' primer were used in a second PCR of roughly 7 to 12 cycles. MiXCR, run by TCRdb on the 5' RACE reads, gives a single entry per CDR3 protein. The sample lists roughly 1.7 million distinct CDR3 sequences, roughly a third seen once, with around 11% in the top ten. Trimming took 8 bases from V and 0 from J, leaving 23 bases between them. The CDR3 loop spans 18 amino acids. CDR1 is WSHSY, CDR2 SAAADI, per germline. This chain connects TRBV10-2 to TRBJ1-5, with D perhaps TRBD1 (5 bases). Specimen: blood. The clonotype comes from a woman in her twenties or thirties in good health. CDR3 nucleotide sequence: TGCGCCAGCGGGGCCGGGGCCTGGGGGAAATATAGCAATCAGCCCCAGCATTTT. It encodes CASGAGAWGKYSNQPQHF.